These T cell receptor beta chains were read from a single sample in a study of blood T cell repertoires in COVID-19. The data were produced by immunoSEQ multiplex PCR, yet TCRdb's version contains in-frame clones alone and is incomplete. The top ten hold just over 1% of the sample, which has about 350,000 clones, about nine tenths seen once. The sequenced sample consisted of PBMCs or T cells enriched from blood (not recorded which). The receptors come from a woman under 40 who had been exposed to COVID-19. The CDR3 runs from the conserved cysteine through the conserved F or W. The D gene is left open where the match is weak. Clone size is not always given. Where it is, it says once, few, many or a class for expanded clones.

j_call v_call d_call clone_size cdr3_aa cdr3_nt
TRBJ2-7 TRBV28 TRBD1 once CASSLWGQGAYEQYF TGTGCCAGCAGTTTATGGGGCCAGGGGGCCTACGAGCAGTACTTC
TRBJ1-6 TRBV6-5 . few CASSYSFTGNNSPLHF TGTGCCAGCAGTTACTCGTTCACAGGGAACAATTCACCCCTCCACTTT
TRBJ2-7 TRBV18 TRBD2 . CASSPRSAGVAYEQYF TGTGCCAGCTCACCACGATCGGCGGGAGTGGCGTACGAGCAGTACTTC
TRBJ2-3 TRBV24-1 TRBD2 . CATRPGLADTDTQYF TGTGCCACCAGACCCGGACTAGCGGACACAGATACGCAGTATTTT
TRBJ1-1 TRBV7-9 . . CASSLFSGMNTEAFF TGTGCCAGCAGCTTATTTTCGGGGATGAACACTGAAGCTTTCTTT
TRBJ2-3 TRBV24-1 TRBD2 . CATSDPRGGTSGSDTQYF TGTGCCACCAGTGATCCACGAGGTGGGACTAGCGGGAGTGATACGCAGTATTTT
TRBJ2-7 TRBV7-2 . . CASRSRAGTYEQYF TGTGCCAGCAGGTCACGGGCAGGGACCTACGAGCAGTACTTC
TRBJ1-6 TRBV30 TRBD1 . CAWTRQGDSPLHF TGTGCCTGGACGAGGCAGGGGGATTCACCCCTCCACTTT
TRBJ2-2 TRBV11-2 TRBD2 . CASSLVPAGEGELFF TGTGCCAGCAGCTTAGTTCCAGCGGGAGAAGGGGAGCTGTTTTTT
TRBJ2-1 TRBV7-8 . . CASSLAASYNEQFF TGTGCCAGCAGCTTAGCGGCTTCCTACAATGAGCAGTTCTTC
TRBJ2-7 TRBV18 . . CASSPPASYEQYF TGTGCCAGCTCACCACCCGCTAGCTACGAGCAGTACTTC
TRBJ2-1 TRBV6-1 TRBD2 once CASSEVRLAGLSSYNEQFF TGTGCCAGCAGTGAAGTTCGTCTAGCGGGCCTCAGCTCCTACAATGAGCAGTTCTTC
TRBJ1-4 TRBV4-2 . . CASSQGGGVTATNEKLFF TGTGCCAGCAGCCAAGGCGGCGGGGTGACAGCAACTAATGAAAAACTGTTTTTT
TRBJ1-2 TRBV3-1/TRBV3-2 TRBD1 once CASSQDRDRGRDGYTF TGTGCCAGCAGCCAAGATCGGGACAGGGGAAGGGATGGCTACACCTTC
TRBJ2-7 TRBV9 . . CASSRGNLYEQYF TGTGCCAGCAGCCGCGGGAATCTCTACGAGCAGTACTTC
TRBJ2-5 TRBV6-5 . . CASSYSQETQYF TGTGCCAGCAGTTATAGCCAAGAGACCCAGTACTTC
TRBJ2-1 TRBV7-9 . . CASSLEVTVPSYNEQFF TGTGCCAGCAGCTTAGAAGTCACAGTACCCTCCTACAATGAGCAGTTCTTC
TRBJ1-1 TRBV9 . . CASSLTGVNTEAFF TGTGCCAGCAGCCTTACCGGAGTGAACACTGAAGCTTTCTTT
TRBJ2-7 TRBV19 . . CASSIRGAHVYEQYF TGTGCCAGTAGTATACGGGGGGCGCATGTTTACGAGCAGTACTTC
TRBJ2-7 TRBV14 . . CASSQVRGYEQYF TGTGCCAGCAGCCAAGTCCGCGGGTACGAGCAGTACTTC
TRBJ1-5 TRBV11-2 . . CASSPQGYAQPQHF TGTGCCAGCAGCCCCCAGGGGTATGCCCAGCCCCAGCATTTT
TRBJ2-5 TRBV2 TRBD2 . CASSAASGPQETQYF TGTGCCAGCAGTGCGGCTAGCGGGCCCCAAGAGACCCAGTACTTC
TRBJ2-5 TRBV7-3 . few CASSLWGGTQYF TGTGCCAGCAGCTTGTGGGGAGGGACCCAGTACTTC
TRBJ2-1 TRBV3-1/TRBV3-2 TRBD2 . CASSQVSLAGGSWGNEQFF TGTGCCAGCAGCCAAGTGTCCCTAGCGGGGGGTTCCTGGGGCAATGAGCAGTTCTTC
TRBJ2-3 TRBV6-5 . . CASSYSRGADTQYF TGTGCCAGCAGTTACTCGCGGGGTGCAGATACGCAGTATTTT
TRBJ2-7 TRBV3-1/TRBV3-2 . . CASSDLTALGGYEQYF TGTGCCAGCAGCGACCTCACAGCCTTGGGGGGATACGAGCAGTACTTC
TRBJ2-7 TRBV5-1 . . CASSLDLLYYEQYF TGCGCCAGCAGCCTGGACCTCCTCTATTACGAGCAGTACTTC
TRBJ1-2 TRBV5-1 . few CASSEDYGYTF TGCGCCAGCAGCGAGGACTATGGCTACACCTTC
TRBJ1-6 TRBV5-1 TRBD1 . CASSLQGITSPLHF TGCGCCAGCAGCTTACAGGGGATTACTTCACCCCTCCACTTT
TRBJ2-7 TRBV14 . . CASAGQTSYEQYF TGTGCCAGCGCGGGGCAGACCTCCTACGAGCAGTACTTC
TRBJ1-2 TRBV5-8 . . CASSLGVRTVNYGYTF TGTGCCAGCAGCTTGGGGGTACGCACAGTGAACTATGGCTACACCTTC
TRBJ1-5 TRBV19 TRBD1 . CASSKQGFSNQPQHF TGTGCCAGTAGTAAACAGGGGTTTAGCAATCAGCCCCAGCATTTT
TRBJ2-2 TRBV5-4 TRBD2 . CASSLKPGLWDAGELFF TGTGCCAGCAGCTTGAAACCGGGACTATGGGACGCCGGGGAGCTGTTTTTT
TRBJ2-1 TRBV3-1/TRBV3-2 TRBD2 . CASSLLAGGINEQFF TGTGCCAGCAGCCTATTAGCGGGAGGTATAAATGAGCAGTTCTTC
TRBJ1-1 TRBV9 . . CASSPRAFF TGTGCCAGCAGCCCCCGAGCTTTCTTT
TRBJ2-1 TRBV2 TRBD1 . CASTAGQASYNEQFF TGTGCCAGCACTGCCGGACAGGCTTCCTACAATGAGCAGTTCTTC
TRBJ2-4 TRBV7-8 . . CASSLDWAGPNTKAKNIQYF TGTGCCAGCAGCTTAGATTGGGCGGGCCCGAACACTAAGGCCAAAAACATTCAGTACTTC
TRBJ1-2 TRBV7-3 . . CASSLVWGDNYGYTF TGTGCCAGCAGCCTCGTGTGGGGGGATAACTATGGCTACACCTTC
TRBJ1-3 TRBV30 . . CAWKRMGNTIYF TGTGCCTGGAAGAGGATGGGTAACACCATATATTTT
TRBJ2-2 TRBV7-3 . . CASSNRTVHHEPTGELFF TGTGCCAGCAGTAATCGGACAGTCCACCATGAGCCGACCGGGGAGCTGTTTTTT
TRBJ2-3 TRBV10-2 . . CASSELAGTDTQYF TGCGCCAGCAGTGAGTTGGCGGGCACAGATACGCAGTATTTT
TRBJ2-1 TRBV3-1/TRBV3-2 TRBD2 . CASTPGLGAYNEQFF TGTGCCAGCACCCCGGGACTAGGGGCCTACAATGAGCAGTTCTTC
TRBJ2-1 TRBV7-2 TRBD2 many CASSLASREGREQFF TGTGCCAGCAGCTTAGCGTCGCGGGAGGGCCGAGAGCAGTTCTTC
TRBJ1-1 TRBV6-5 . . CASRWGGGEAFF TGTGCCAGCAGGTGGGGGGGCGGTGAAGCTTTCTTT
TRBJ1-5 TRBV6-6 . . CASSVVQPQHF TGTGCCAGCAGTGTTGTACAGCCCCAGCATTTT
TRBJ2-5 TRBV7-3 TRBD2 . CASSLGLAGETQYF TGTGCCAGCAGCTTAGGGCTAGCGGGAGAGACCCAGTACTTC
TRBJ1-5 TRBV5-1 TRBD1 . CASRTGGEDQPQHF TGCGCCAGCAGAACAGGGGGCGAAGATCAGCCCCAGCATTTT
TRBJ2-7 TRBV10-1 TRBD1 . CASSPGQFYEQYF TGCGCCAGCAGCCCGGGACAGTTCTACGAGCAGTACTTC